The 29 T cell receptor beta chains given below trace back to one sample, sequenced in a study of Ad26.COV2.S vaccination and SARS-CoV-2 variants. Treatment reported: some 19 received Ad26.COV2.S at low or high dose, single or two shots; 5 received placebo; per-sample allocation not given. The study sampled participants on day 63 after the first vaccine or placebo injection. The method was immunoSEQ multiplex PCR; TCRdb's version includes in-frame clones alone and lacks a portion of them. The sample holds 400,000 or so clones, about nine tenths seen once. The sample consisted of peripheral blood, taken in a trial of Ad26.COV2.S vaccine versus placebo. These receptors all come from a person aged 18-65 years who received the Ad26.COV2.S COVID-19 vaccine or a placebo.

The gene calls are TRBV29-1 and TRBJ2-7; D unresolved. Trimming stripped 4 bases from V and 0 bases from J, with 10 bases between. CDR3 length: 13 amino acids. CDR1 is SQVTM and CDR2 is ANQGSEA in the germline V gene. The CDR3 nucleotides read TGCAGCGTTGTGGCAGAAAGCTCCTACGAGCAGTACTTC. It yields the protein CSVVAESSYEQYF.

Points on this clone: The sample carries other DNA sequences with the same CDR3. CDR3 sequence: CATGGPGQPGEQYF. CDR3 bases: TGTGCCACGGGGGGTCCGGGACAGCCGGGAGAGCAGTACTTC. This sequence joins TRBV15 and TRBJ2-7; TRBD1 might be the D (7 bases). The germline gives CDR1 LNHNV, CDR2 YYDKDF (reference sequence). V was cut by 9 bases and J by 7 bases, with 22 bases left in between. The CDR3 contains 14 residues. The full variable domain, completed using reference TRBV15 and TRBJ2-7, is DAMVIQNPRYQVTQFGKPVTLSCSQTLNHNVMYWYQQKSSQAPKLLFHYYDKDFNNEADTPDNFQSRRPNTSFCFLDIRSPGLGDTAMYLCATGGPGQPGEQYFGPGTRLTVT.

The chain employs TRBV19 and TRBJ2-5; D is possibly TRBD1 (5 bases). Germline values: CDR1 LNHDA, CDR2 SQIVND (reference sequence). CDR3 length: 13 residues. V was shortened by 5 bases and J by 4 bases, with 11 bases between the two germline ends. CDR3 loop: CASSQADRETQYF. DNA for the CDR3: TGTGCCAGTAGTCAAGCTGACAGAGAGACCCAGTACTTC.

The DNA of the CDR3 is TGTGCCAGCAGCCTTGCAGACACAGGGAAATCACCCCTCCACTTT. Translation gives CASSLADTGKSPLHF. The chain carries TRBV28 and TRBJ1-6, with D possibly TRBD1 on 6 matching bases. CDR1 and CDR2 (germline): MDHEN, SYDVKM. The CDR3 spans 15 residues. Trimming pared 6 bases from V and 10 bases from J, leaving 19 bases between.

The chain uses TRBV5-1 and TRBJ1-4; the D gene is possibly TRBD1 (5 bases). The germline V and J ends were trimmed by 7 bases and 5 bases, with 15 bases remaining between them. Germline V CDR1 and CDR2: SGHRS, YFSETQ. The CDR3 totals 14 residues. CDR3 residues: CASSIGTGNEKLFF. CDR3 nucleotides: TGCGCCAGCTCGATCGGGACGGGCAATGAAAAACTGTTTTTT. The complete variable domain, with remaining parts taken from reference TRBV5-1 and TRBJ1-4, reads KAGVTQTPRYLIKTRGQQVTLSCSPISGHRSVSWYQQTPGQGLQFLFEYFSETQRNKGNFPGRFSGRQFSNSRSEMNVSTLELGDSALYLCASSIGTGNEKLFFGSGTQLSVL.

This rearrangement joins TRBV4-2 to TRBJ1-6; D is unresolved. The CDR3 is 15 residues long. CDR1 and CDR2 from the germline V gene are LGHNA and YNFKEQ. V lost 1 base and J lost 8, with 12 bases in between. The CDR3 sequence: CASSQGELQDSPLHF. The CDR3 DNA reads as TGTGCCAGCAGCCAAGGGGAACTCCAGGATTCACCCCTCCACTTT.

This clone was seen more than once but under ten times. This chain links TRBV10-3 with TRBJ2-7; TRBD1 aligns across 7 bases. This CDR3 has 13 residues. J was trimmed by 5 bases and V by 6 bases; bases with no gene match: 7. CDR1 and CDR2 from the germline V gene are ENHRY and SYGVKD. The CDR3 spells CAISLTGVNEQYF. In DNA form, the CDR3 reads TGTGCCATCAGCCTTACAGGGGTCAACGAGCAGTACTTC.

The genes are TRBV6-5 and TRBJ1-5; D call uncertain. There are 14 residues in the CDR3. The V and J ends lost 7 bases and 1 base respectively, with 11 bases between them. Germline CDR1 is MNHEY and CDR2 is SVGAGI. The CDR3 region is CASNPSRSNQPQHF. The CDR3, as DNA: TGTGCCAGCAACCCTTCACGGAGCAATCAGCCCCAGCATTTT.

This chain connects TRBV5-1 to TRBJ2-7; possible D gene TRBD1, 7 bases. The CDR3 has 16 amino acids. Deletions cut 4 bases from V and 3 bases from J, with 20 bases between. The germline V gene has CDR1 SGHRS and CDR2 YFSETQ. The CDR3 DNA sequence: TGCGCCAGCAGCCTCCAGACAGGGACTCGCGGCTACGAGCAGTACTTC. This gives the protein CASSLQTGTRGYEQYF.

This rearrangement joins TRBV6-6 to TRBJ1-2; no definite D call. Deletions cut 0 bases from V and 6 bases from J, with 8 bases between. The V gene's germline CDR1 is MNHNY and CDR2 SVGAGI (reference sequence). The CDR3 is 13 residues long. CDR3 bases: TGTGCCAGCAGTTACTCGAATGGGAATGGCTACACCTTC. Translated, it gives CASSYSNGNGYTF.

The chain has TRBV5-1 and TRBJ1-2; TRBD1 agrees at 9 bases. CDR1 SGHRS and CDR2 YFSETQ come from the germline V gene. The CDR3 loop spans 15 amino acids. V lost 3 bases and J lost 8; bases outside the gene matches: 11. CDR3 DNA sequence: TGCGCCAGCAGCTCGCAACAGGGGGCGCTTGACGGCTACACCTTC. It codes for CASSSQQGALDGYTF.

This clone was counted once. Other nucleotide sequences in the sample specify the same CDR3. This sequence joins TRBV30 and TRBJ1-3; D gene ambiguous. This CDR3 comprises 12 residues. Deletions cut 2 bases from V and 0 bases from J, with 2 bases between. Germline assignment: CDR1 GTSNPN and CDR2 SVGIG (reference sequence). The CDR3 loop is CAWSSSGNTIYF. The CDR3 coding sequence is TGTGCCTGGAGTAGCTCTGGAAACACCATATATTTT.

The gene calls are TRBV10-2 and TRBJ2-1, with 9 bases aligning to TRBD1. The germline gives CDR1 WSHSY, CDR2 SAAADI. V lost 6 bases, J lost 9 bases, and 15 bases stayed unmatched. CDR3 length: 16 residues. DNA of the CDR3: TGCGCCAGCAGGCCACCGGGACAGGGTCCCTTGGGTGAGCAGTTCTTC. As protein: CASRPPGQGPLGEQFF.

The chain combines TRBV24-1 with TRBJ1-1; TRBD1 matches 7 bases. Germline CDR1 is KGHDR and CDR2 is SFDVKD. Unmatched junction bases numbered 9, after V lost 3 bases and J lost 3 bases. The CDR3 extends over 16 amino acids. The CDR3 DNA reads TGTGCCACCAGTGATGCCACCGGGACAGAGGACACTGAAGCTTTCTTT. Amino acid sequence: CATSDATGTEDTEAFF.

This clone appeared a few times. The DNA of the CDR3 is TGTGCCAGCAGCTTAAACCCGGGACGCGTCTCCTACGAGCAGTACTTC. Translated, it gives CASSLNPGRVSYEQYF. The chain combines TRBV7-2 with TRBJ2-7; D may correspond to TRBD1 or TRBD2 (5 bases each). CDR3 length equals 16 residues. V lost 2 bases, J lost 0 bases, and 14 bases lay in between. CDR1 is SGHTA and CDR2 is FQGNSA in the germline V gene.

V and J are TRBV9 and TRBJ2-3; 8 positions agree with TRBD2. With 3 bases clipped from V and 2 bases from J, the junction kept 14 bases outside the gene matches. From germline, CDR1 is SGDLS and CDR2 YYNGEE. The length of the CDR3 is 18 residues. CDR3 region: CASSAKRGPGKYTDTQYF. The CDR3 DNA reads TGTGCCAGCAGCGCAAAGCGGGGGCCTGGAAAATACACAGATACGCAGTATTTT.

This sequence joins TRBV27 and TRBJ1-1, with unresolved D. CDR1 and CDR2 (germline): MNHEY, SMNVEV (reference sequence). Trimming stripped 6 bases from V and 0 bases from J, with 8 bases between. This CDR3 is 13 amino acids long. CDR3 residues: CASSRTVNTEAFF. The CDR3 DNA sequence: TGTGCCAGCAGCCGGACCGTGAACACTGAAGCTTTCTTT.

This clone has just one count. The rearrangement links TRBV19 to TRBJ1-1; D gene uncertain. The CDR3 totals 13 residues. V gave up 6 bases and J gave up 0 bases, with 8 bases separating them. From germline, CDR1 is LNHDA and CDR2 SQIVND (reference sequence). Here the CDR3 DNA reads TGTGCCAGTAGGTTATCGATGAACACTGAAGCTTTCTTT. Protein product: CASRLSMNTEAFF.

The CDR3 sequence is CASSLEGPGSWAQYF. CDR3 in DNA: TGTGCCAGCAGCTTAGAGGGCCCCGGCTCTTGGGCCCAGTACTTC. The chain carries TRBV7-2 and TRBJ2-5, with unresolved D. CDR1 is SGHTA and CDR2 is FQGNSA in the germline V gene. Trimming removed 1 base at V and 9 bases at J, with 18 bases between. The CDR3 extends over 15 amino acids. Full variable domain (rest looked up from reference TRBV7-2 and TRBJ2-5): GAGVSQSPSNKVTEKGKDVELRCDPISGHTALYWYRQSLGQGLEFLIYFQGNSAPDKSGLPSDRFSAERTGGSVSTLTIQRTQQEDSAVYLCASSLEGPGSWAQYFGPGTRLLVL.

The chain has TRBV7-9 and TRBJ1-1; D call uncertain. From germline, CDR1 is SEHNR and CDR2 FQNEAQ (reference sequence). This CDR3 is built from 11 residues. Trimming pared 11 bases from V and 0 bases from J, leaving 7 bases between. The DNA of the CDR3 is TGTGCCGGAGGGATGAACACTGAAGCTTTCTTT. This translates into CAGGMNTEAFF.

V usage is TRBV6-5 and J usage is TRBJ1-5; unclear D gene. CDR3 length equals 13 residues. V was cut by 5 bases and J by 6 bases, with 11 bases left in between. Per the germline V gene, CDR1 is MNHEY and CDR2 is SVGAGI. CDR3 protein: CASSSRESQPQHF. CDR3 DNA sequence: TGTGCCAGCAGTAGCCGGGAGTCTCAGCCCCAGCATTTT.

This clone has a handful of counts. The chain is built from TRBV5-5 and TRBJ1-6; D not certain. Trimming took off 4 bases at V and 0 bases at J, with 14 bases between the two ends. CDR3 length: 17 residues. Germline assignment: CDR1 SGHKS and CDR2 YYEKEE (reference sequence). The CDR3 is CASSPGEGFSYNSPLHF. The CDR3 bases are TGTGCCAGCAGCCCCGGGGAGGGATTCTCCTATAATTCACCCCTCCACTTT.

This chain links TRBV6-5 with TRBJ2-5, with D unresolved. This CDR3 has 14 residues. V lost 2 bases, J lost 2 bases, and 9 bases lay in between. Germline V gives CDR1 MNHEY, CDR2 SVGAGI. CDR3 loop: CASSYEARQETQYF. The CDR3 DNA follows: TGTGCCAGCAGTTACGAGGCACGACAAGAGACCCAGTACTTC.

As regards this clone: Distinct nucleotide sequences in the sample also encode this CDR3. The chain is built from TRBV7-6 and TRBJ1-1; D call uncertain. The CDR3 runs 13 residues. CDR1 is SGHVS and CDR2 is FNYEAQ in the germline V gene. V lost 4 bases, J lost 0 bases, and 6 bases lay in between. Here the CDR3 DNA reads TGTGCCAGCAGCTCCCAGATGAACACTGAAGCTTTCTTT. Amino acid sequence: CASSSQMNTEAFF.

This chain connects TRBV12-5 to TRBJ2-3; D remains ambiguous. Per the germline V gene, CDR1 is LGHNT and CDR2 is FRNRAP. Trimming removed 0 bases at V and 7 bases at J, with 5 bases between. The length of the CDR3 is 12 residues. CDR3 residues: CASGLVGYTQYF. DNA of the CDR3: TGTGCTAGTGGTTTGGTGGGGTATACGCAGTATTTT.

The chain recombines TRBV7-9 with TRBJ2-3, with D unresolved. This CDR3 spans 13 amino acids. The V gene's germline CDR1 is SEHNR and CDR2 FQNEAQ (reference sequence). With 3 bases removed from V and 2 bases from J, the gap between germline ends came to 6 bases. For the CDR3, the DNA is TGTGCCAGCAGCTTGAGTGTCACAGATACGCAGTATTTT. As protein: CASSLSVTDTQYF.

Worth noting for this clone: The sample contains more than one DNA sequence encoding this CDR3. V gene TRBV5-1 combines with J gene TRBJ2-7, with D maybe TRBD1 (5 bases). Deletions cut 0 bases from V and 1 base from J, with 8 bases between. CDR3 length equals 14 residues. Germline loops: CDR1 SGHRS, CDR2 YFSETQ. The CDR3 loop reads CASSLEQGSYEQYF. CDR3 nucleotides: TGCGCCAGCAGCTTGGAGCAGGGATCCTACGAGCAGTACTTC.

This chain links TRBV7-6 with TRBJ1-1; D remains unclear. V shed 4 bases and J shed 0 bases, with 6 bases lying between them. The CDR3 extends over 13 amino acids. CDR1 SGHVS and CDR2 FNYEAQ come from the germline V gene. The CDR3 here is CASSSGLNTEAFF. The CDR3, as DNA: TGTGCCAGCAGCTCTGGGCTGAACACTGAAGCTTTCTTT.

V gene TRBV2 combines with J gene TRBJ1-3, with a tentative D call TRBD1 (6 bases). CDR3 size: 18 residues. In germline, CDR1 is SNHLY, CDR2 FYNNEI. V shed 6 bases and J shed 0 bases, with 21 bases lying between them. In DNA, the CDR3 is TGTGCCAGCAGCGGACTTGGGACATCTATATTCTCTGGAAACACCATATATTTT. It yields the protein CASSGLGTSIFSGNTIYF.